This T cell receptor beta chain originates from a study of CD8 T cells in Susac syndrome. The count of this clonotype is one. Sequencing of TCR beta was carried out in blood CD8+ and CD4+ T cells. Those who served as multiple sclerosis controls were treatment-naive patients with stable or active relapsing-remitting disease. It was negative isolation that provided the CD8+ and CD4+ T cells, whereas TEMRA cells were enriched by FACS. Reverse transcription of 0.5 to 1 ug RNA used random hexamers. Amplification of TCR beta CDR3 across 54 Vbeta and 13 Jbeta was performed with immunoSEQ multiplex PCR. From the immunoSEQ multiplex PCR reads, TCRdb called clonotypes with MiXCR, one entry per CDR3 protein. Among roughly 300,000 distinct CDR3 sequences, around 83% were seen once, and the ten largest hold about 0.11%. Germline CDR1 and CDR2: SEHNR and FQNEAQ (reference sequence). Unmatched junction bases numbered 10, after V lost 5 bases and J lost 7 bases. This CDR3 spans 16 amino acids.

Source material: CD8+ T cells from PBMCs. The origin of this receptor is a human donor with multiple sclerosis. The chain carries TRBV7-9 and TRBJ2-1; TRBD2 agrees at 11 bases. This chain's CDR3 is CASSVVIGTSGNEQFF. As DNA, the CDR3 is TGTGCCAGCAGCGTAGTTATTGGGACTAGCGGAAATGAGCAGTTCTTC.